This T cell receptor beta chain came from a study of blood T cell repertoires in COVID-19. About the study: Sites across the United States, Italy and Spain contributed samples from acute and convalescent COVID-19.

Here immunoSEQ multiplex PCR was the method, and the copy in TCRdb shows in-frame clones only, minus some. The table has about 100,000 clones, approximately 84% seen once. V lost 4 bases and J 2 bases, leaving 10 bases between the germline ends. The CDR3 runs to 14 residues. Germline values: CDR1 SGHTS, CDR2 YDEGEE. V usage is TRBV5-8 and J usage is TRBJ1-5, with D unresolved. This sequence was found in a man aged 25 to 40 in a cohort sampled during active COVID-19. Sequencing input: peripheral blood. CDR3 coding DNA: TGTGCCAGCAGCCTAGTACCGGGCAATCAGCCCCAGCATTTT. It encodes CASSLVPGNQPQHF.